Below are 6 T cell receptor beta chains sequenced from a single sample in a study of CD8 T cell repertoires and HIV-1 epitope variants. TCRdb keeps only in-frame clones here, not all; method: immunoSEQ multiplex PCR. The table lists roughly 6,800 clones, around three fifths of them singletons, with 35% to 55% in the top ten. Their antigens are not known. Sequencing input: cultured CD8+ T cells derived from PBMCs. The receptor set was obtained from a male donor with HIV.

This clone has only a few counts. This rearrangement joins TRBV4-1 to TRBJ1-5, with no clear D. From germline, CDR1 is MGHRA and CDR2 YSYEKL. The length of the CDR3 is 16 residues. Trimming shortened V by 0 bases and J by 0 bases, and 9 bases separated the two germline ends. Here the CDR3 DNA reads TGCGCCAGCAGCCAAGATCCGGGGAATAGCAATCAGCCCCAGCATTTT. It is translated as CASSQDPGNSNQPQHF.

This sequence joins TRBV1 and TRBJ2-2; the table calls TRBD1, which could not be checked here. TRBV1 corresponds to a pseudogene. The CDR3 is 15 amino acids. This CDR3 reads CTSSQGTGGTGELFF. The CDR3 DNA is TGCACCAGCAGCCAAGGGACAGGGGGCACCGGGGAGCTGTTTTTT.

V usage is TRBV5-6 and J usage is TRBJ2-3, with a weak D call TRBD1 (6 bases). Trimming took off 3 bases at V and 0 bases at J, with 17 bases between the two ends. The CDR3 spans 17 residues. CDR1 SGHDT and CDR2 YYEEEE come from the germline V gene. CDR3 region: CASSWTGHSISTDTQYF. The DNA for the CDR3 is TGTGCCAGCAGCTGGACGGGACACTCGATCAGCACAGATACGCAGTATTTT. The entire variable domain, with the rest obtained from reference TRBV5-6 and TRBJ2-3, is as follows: DAGVTQSPTHLIKTRGQQVTLRCSPKSGHDTVSWYQQALGQGPQFIFQYYEEEERQRGNFPDRFSGHQFPNYSSELNVNALLLGDSALYLCASSWTGHSISTDTQYFGPGTRLTVL.

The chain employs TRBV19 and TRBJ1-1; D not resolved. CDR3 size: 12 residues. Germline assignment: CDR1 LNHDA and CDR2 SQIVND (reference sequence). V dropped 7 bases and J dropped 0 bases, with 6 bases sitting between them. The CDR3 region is CASTGMNTEAFF. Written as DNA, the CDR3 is TGTGCCAGTACGGGGATGAACACTGAAGCTTTCTTT.

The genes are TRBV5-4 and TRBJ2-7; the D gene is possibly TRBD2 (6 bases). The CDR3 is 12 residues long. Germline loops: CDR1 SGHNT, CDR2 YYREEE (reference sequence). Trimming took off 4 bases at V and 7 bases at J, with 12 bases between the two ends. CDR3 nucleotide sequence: TGTGCCAGCAGCCCCGGTGGAGGGGAGCAGTACTTC. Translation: CASSPGGGEQYF.

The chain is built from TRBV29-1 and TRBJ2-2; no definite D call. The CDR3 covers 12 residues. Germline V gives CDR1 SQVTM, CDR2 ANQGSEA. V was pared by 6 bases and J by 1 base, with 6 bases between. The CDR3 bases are TGCAGCGTCCGACAGAACACCGGGGAGCTGTTTTTT. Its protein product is CSVRQNTGELFF.